This TCR beta chain was recovered during a study of shared clonotypes between healthy human individuals. Broader study findings: Sampling involved blood alone; tissue repertoires likely differ.

Germline lookup yields CDR1 SNHLY and CDR2 FYNNEI. This CDR3 comprises 14 residues. Trimming took 10 bases from V and 6 from J, leaving 21 bases between them. Donors had no recently reported acute infections or vaccinations and were HIV-negative. A note on this clone: Its antigen is unidentified.

Several immunoSEQ plates received, in even portions, the genomic DNA of each subset. Some clones are missing from TCRdb's copy, which holds only in-frame ones; the method was immunoSEQ multiplex PCR. The table lists 450,000 or so clones, around 77% of them singletons. The source is a woman aged 35 to 49 in good health. Some clones in this sample may be carry-over from other donors' samples. The V gene is TRBV2, the J gene TRBJ1-2, with D possibly matching TRBD1 (5 bases). Sequences were obtained from PBMCs. The CDR3 DNA follows: TGTGCCACCTCTATAATTCAGGGCAGCAATGGCTACACCTTC. Residues: CATSIIQGSNGYTF.